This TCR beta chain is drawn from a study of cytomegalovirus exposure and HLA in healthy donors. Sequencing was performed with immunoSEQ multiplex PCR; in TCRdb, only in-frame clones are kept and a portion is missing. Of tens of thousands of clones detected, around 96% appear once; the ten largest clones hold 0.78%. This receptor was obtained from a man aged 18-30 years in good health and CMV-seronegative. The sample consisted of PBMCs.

The CDR3 region is CASSPQEQLNTEAFF. The DNA for the CDR3 is TGTGCCAGCTCACCGCAAGAACAGTTGAACACTGAAGCTTTCTTT. The chain carries TRBV18 and TRBJ1-1; D uncertain. This CDR3 has 15 amino acids. Trimming removed 3 bases at V and 0 bases at J, with 11 bases between. Looked up from germline, CDR1 is KGHSH and CDR2 is LQKENI. Based on the CDR3 plus reference TRBV18 and TRBJ1-1, the full variable domain is NAGVMQNPRHLVRRRGQEARLRCSPMKGHSHVYWYRQLPEEGLKFMVYLQKENIIDESGMPKERFSAEFPKEGPSILRIQQVVRGDSAAYFCASSPQEQLNTEAFFGQGTRLTVV.